This entry is about one T cell receptor (beta chain). A read error may produce the germline difference seen at one junction end. Germline V gene lookup returns CDR1 SQVTM and CDR2 ANQGSEA. The CDR3 consists of 13 residues. The sample belongs to a study of T cells in Graves' hyperthyroidism and ophthalmopathy. Amplified TCR beta CDR3 regions derived from RNA transcripts. RT-PCR in the first round (using the HTBI primer set) targeted the TCR CDR3. MiXCR, run by TCRdb on the multiplex PCR reads, gives a single entry per CDR3 protein. The sample includes 27,000 or so distinct CDR3 sequences, roughly 45% of them seen just once.

This rearrangement joins TRBV29-1 to TRBJ2-1, with 7 bases aligning to TRBD2. The TCR originated in a woman aged 25 to 39 with Graves' hyperthyroidism. The sample comprised blood. CDR3 amino acids: CSAESMKREEQFF. In DNA form, the CDR3 reads TGCAGCGCTGAATCAATGAAGCGGGAAGAGCAGTTCTTC.